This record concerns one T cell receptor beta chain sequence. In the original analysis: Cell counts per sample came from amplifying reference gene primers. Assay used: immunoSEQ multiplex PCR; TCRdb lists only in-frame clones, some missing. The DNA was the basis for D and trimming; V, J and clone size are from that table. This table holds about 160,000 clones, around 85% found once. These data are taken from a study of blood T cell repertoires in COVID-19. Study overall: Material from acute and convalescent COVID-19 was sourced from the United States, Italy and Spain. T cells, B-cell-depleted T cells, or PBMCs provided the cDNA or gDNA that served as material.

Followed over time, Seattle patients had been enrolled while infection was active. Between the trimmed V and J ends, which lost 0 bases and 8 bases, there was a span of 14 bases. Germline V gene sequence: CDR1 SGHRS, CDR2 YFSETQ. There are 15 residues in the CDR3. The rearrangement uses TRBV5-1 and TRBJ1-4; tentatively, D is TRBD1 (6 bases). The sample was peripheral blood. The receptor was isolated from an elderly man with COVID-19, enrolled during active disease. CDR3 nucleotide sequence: TGCGCCAGCAGCTTGGGGAGTCAGGGGCGGGAAAAACTGTTTTTT. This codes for CASSLGSQGREKLFF.